Listed below are T cell receptor beta chains from one sample, sequenced in a study of blood T cell repertoires in COVID-19. This table comes from immunoSEQ multiplex PCR, and its TCRdb copy is limited to in-frame clones, with some not included. The sample holds over 300,000 clones, nearly 90% seen once. Sequencing was performed on PBMCs or T cells enriched from blood (not recorded which). These receptors originate from a young woman who had recovered from COVID-19. Both conserved end residues are part of each CDR3. Fields, in order: V gene, J gene, CDR3 length, D gene, clone size, CDR3 DNA, CDR3 protein. The D gene is left open where the match is weak. Some rows mark clone size as missing; the rest say once, few, many or name a class of expanded clone.

v_gene: TRBV5-6
j_gene: TRBJ1-5
len: 13
d_gene: TRBD1
abundance: -
CDR3nt: TGTGCCAGCAGCCGGACAGGGATACAGCCCCAGCATTTT
CDR3aa: CASSRTGIQPQHF

v_gene: TRBV15
j_gene: TRBJ1-6
len: 16
d_gene: -
abundance: -
CDR3nt: TGTGCCACCAGCAGAGATGGGGCCGTGGGTGGCCTCACCCTCCACTTT
CDR3aa: CATSRDGAVGGLTLHF

v_gene: TRBV28
j_gene: TRBJ1-2
len: 15
d_gene: TRBD1
abundance: -
CDR3nt: TGTGCCAGCACCCGGGACAGGGGGCAGGTCTATGGCTACACCTTC
CDR3aa: CASTRDRGQVYGYTF

v_gene: TRBV5-1
j_gene: TRBJ2-1
len: 15
d_gene: -
abundance: few
CDR3nt: TGCGCCAGCAGCTTGAACCTCGGCTCCTACAATGAGCAGTTCTTC
CDR3aa: CASSLNLGSYNEQFF

v_gene: TRBV11-3
j_gene: TRBJ2-1
len: 16
d_gene: TRBD2
abundance: -
CDR3nt: TGTGCCAGCAGCTTAGGGGCTAGCGGGGGCTTCAATGAGCAGTTCTTC
CDR3aa: CASSLGASGGFNEQFF

v_gene: TRBV25-1
j_gene: TRBJ1-2
len: 15
d_gene: -
abundance: -
CDR3nt: TGTGCCAGCAGTGAAGGTTCAGGGGATTGGTATGGCTACACCTTC
CDR3aa: CASSEGSGDWYGYTF

v_gene: TRBV27
j_gene: TRBJ1-2
len: 14
d_gene: -
abundance: -
CDR3nt: TGTGCCAGCAGTTTAGGGAGACTGACTTATGGCTACACCTTC
CDR3aa: CASSLGRLTYGYTF

v_gene: TRBV9
j_gene: TRBJ2-5
len: 13
d_gene: -
abundance: -
CDR3nt: TGTGCCAGCAGCGTAGGAGGTCAAGAGACCCAGTACTTC
CDR3aa: CASSVGGQETQYF

v_gene: TRBV30
j_gene: TRBJ1-1
len: 12
d_gene: -
abundance: once
CDR3nt: TGTGCCTGGAGGCAACAGGGAATCGAAGCTTTCTTT
CDR3aa: CAWRQQGIEAFF

v_gene: TRBV19
j_gene: TRBJ1-5
len: 15
d_gene: TRBD1
abundance: -
CDR3nt: TGTGCCAGTAGTACCCTGGACAGGGAGAATCAGCCCCAGCATTTT
CDR3aa: CASSTLDRENQPQHF

v_gene: TRBV5-8
j_gene: TRBJ1-1
len: 15
d_gene: TRBD1
abundance: -
CDR3nt: TGTGCCAGCACCCCCAGGGGGGTAAGGAACACTGAAGCTTTCTTT
CDR3aa: CASTPRGVRNTEAFF

v_gene: TRBV3-1/TRBV3-2
j_gene: TRBJ1-5
len: 15
d_gene: TRBD1
abundance: -
CDR3nt: TGTGCCAGCAGCCCGGACAGTGGACAGGGTCAGCCCCAGCATTTT
CDR3aa: CASSPDSGQGQPQHF

v_gene: TRBV7-9
j_gene: TRBJ2-7
len: 15
d_gene: TRBD2
abundance: -
CDR3nt: TGTGCCAGCAACCCCCCCTCGGGGGGGGCCTACGAGCAGTACTTC
CDR3aa: CASNPPSGGAYEQYF

v_gene: TRBV4-1
j_gene: TRBJ1-1
len: 14
d_gene: -
abundance: -
CDR3nt: TGCGCCAGCAGCCAAGACGGGGAGGGCACTGAAGCTTTCTTT
CDR3aa: CASSQDGEGTEAFF

v_gene: TRBV10-1
j_gene: TRBJ1-1
len: 11
d_gene: -
abundance: -
CDR3nt: TGCGCCAGCAGTGACAGCACTGAAGCTTTCTTT
CDR3aa: CASSDSTEAFF

v_gene: TRBV12-3/TRBV12-4
j_gene: TRBJ2-2
len: 13
d_gene: -
abundance: -
CDR3nt: TGTGCCAGCAGCGAACAGGGCACCGGGGAGCTGTTTTTT
CDR3aa: CASSEQGTGELFF

v_gene: TRBV5-4
j_gene: TRBJ1-3
len: 16
d_gene: TRBD1
abundance: -
CDR3nt: TGTGCCAGCAGCAGGGGGGACAGGGCCTCTGGAAACACCATATATTTT
CDR3aa: CASSRGDRASGNTIYF

v_gene: TRBV30
j_gene: TRBJ1-6
len: 12
d_gene: -
abundance: -
CDR3nt: TGTGCCTGGAGTGTCCCAAATTCACCCCTCCACTTT
CDR3aa: CAWSVPNSPLHF

v_gene: TRBV30
j_gene: TRBJ2-2
len: 13
d_gene: -
abundance: once
CDR3nt: TGTGCCTGGAGTACCGGAGACACCGGGGAGCTGTTTTTT
CDR3aa: CAWSTGDTGELFF

v_gene: TRBV6-5
j_gene: TRBJ1-5
len: 15
d_gene: -
abundance: -
CDR3nt: TGTGCCAGCAGAATCGGAAGGGGCGGCAATCAGCCCCAGCATTTT
CDR3aa: CASRIGRGGNQPQHF

v_gene: TRBV18
j_gene: TRBJ2-1
len: 12
d_gene: -
abundance: -
CDR3nt: TGTGCCAGCTCACCAACCAGCAATGAGCAGTTCTTC
CDR3aa: CASSPTSNEQFF

v_gene: TRBV7-9
j_gene: TRBJ2-3
len: 16
d_gene: -
abundance: -
CDR3nt: TGTGCCAGCAGCTTAGTTGCAGGCCCGGGATCAGATACGCAGTATTTT
CDR3aa: CASSLVAGPGSDTQYF